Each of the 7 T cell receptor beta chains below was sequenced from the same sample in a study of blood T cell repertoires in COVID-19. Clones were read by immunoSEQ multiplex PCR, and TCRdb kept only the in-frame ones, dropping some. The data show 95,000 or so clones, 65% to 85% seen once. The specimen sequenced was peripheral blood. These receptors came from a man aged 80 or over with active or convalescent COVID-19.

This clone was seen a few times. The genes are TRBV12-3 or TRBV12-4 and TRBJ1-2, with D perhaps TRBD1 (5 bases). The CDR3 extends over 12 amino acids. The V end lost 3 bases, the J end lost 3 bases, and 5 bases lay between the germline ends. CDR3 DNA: TGTGCCAGCAGTTTCAGGGACTATGGCTACACCTTC. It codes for CASSFRDYGYTF.

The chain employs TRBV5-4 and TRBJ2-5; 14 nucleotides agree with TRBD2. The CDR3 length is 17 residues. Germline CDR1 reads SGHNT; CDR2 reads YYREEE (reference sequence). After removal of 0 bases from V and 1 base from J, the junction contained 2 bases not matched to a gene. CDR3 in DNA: TGTGCCAGCAGCTTGGGACTAGCGGGGGGGATCCAAGAGACCCAGTACTTC. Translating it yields CASSLGLAGGIQETQYF.

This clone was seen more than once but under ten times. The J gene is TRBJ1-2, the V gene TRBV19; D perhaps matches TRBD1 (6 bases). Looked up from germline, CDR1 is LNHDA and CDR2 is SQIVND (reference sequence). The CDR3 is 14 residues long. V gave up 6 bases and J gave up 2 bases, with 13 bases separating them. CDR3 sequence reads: CASRPPQGNYGYTF. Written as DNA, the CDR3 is TGTGCCAGTAGACCTCCACAGGGAAACTATGGCTACACCTTC.

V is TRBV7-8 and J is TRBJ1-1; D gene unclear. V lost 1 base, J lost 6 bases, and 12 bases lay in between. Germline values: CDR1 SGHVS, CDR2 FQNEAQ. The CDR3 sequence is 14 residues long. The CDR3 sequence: CASSLVSGSPEAFF. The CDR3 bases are TGTGCCAGCAGCTTAGTGTCGGGGTCCCCTGAAGCTTTCTTT.

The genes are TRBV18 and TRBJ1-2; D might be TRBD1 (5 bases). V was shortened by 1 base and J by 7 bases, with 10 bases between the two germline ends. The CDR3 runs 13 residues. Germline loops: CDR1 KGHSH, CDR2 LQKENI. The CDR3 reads CASSPQGESGYTF. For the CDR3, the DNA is TGTGCCAGCTCACCACAAGGGGAAAGTGGCTACACCTTC.

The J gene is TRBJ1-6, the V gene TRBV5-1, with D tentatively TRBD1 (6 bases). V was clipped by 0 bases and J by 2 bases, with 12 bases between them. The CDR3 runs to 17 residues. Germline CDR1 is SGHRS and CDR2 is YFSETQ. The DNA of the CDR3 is TGCGCCAGCAGCTTGGATTTTGCAGGGGCCTATAATTCACCCCTCCACTTT. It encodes CASSLDFAGAYNSPLHF.

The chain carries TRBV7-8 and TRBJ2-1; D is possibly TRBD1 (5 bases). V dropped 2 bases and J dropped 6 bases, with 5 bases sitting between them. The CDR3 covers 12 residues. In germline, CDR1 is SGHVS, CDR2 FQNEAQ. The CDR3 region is CASSLTGNEQFF. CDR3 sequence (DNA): TGTGCCAGCAGCTTAACAGGCAATGAGCAGTTCTTC.